This T cell receptor beta chain was obtained from a study of blood T cell repertoires in COVID-19. This CDR3 has 17 residues. V lost 3 bases and J lost 5; bases outside the gene matches: 14. From germline, CDR1 is SEHNR and CDR2 FQNEAQ (reference sequence). Enrolled during active infection, Seattle patients were then followed longitudinally. The data were produced by immunoSEQ multiplex PCR, yet TCRdb's version contains in-frame clones alone and is incomplete. The table includes around 50,000 clones, about four fifths detected once. The source of this sequence is a man aged 80 or over with COVID-19, enrolled during active disease. V and J are TRBV7-9 and TRBJ2-5, with 8 bases fitting TRBD2. Sequenced: peripheral blood. The CDR3 protein is CASSLVRAGEVSETQYF. CDR3 in DNA: TGTGCCAGCAGCTTGGTACGAGCGGGGGAGGTTTCGGAGACCCAGTACTTC.